This TCR beta chain was identified in a study of cytotoxic CD8 clonotypes in ibrutinib-treated CLL. General study findings and limits: Contraction or stability on treatment was seen for public clonotypes, which were uncommon.

Target depth was 1 in 200,000 to 1 in 1 million T cells, about 10x per clonotype. Using immunoSEQ multiplex PCR, the repertoire was profiled, and TCRdb retains in-frame clones only, with some absent. The data hold 250,000 to 350,000 clones, with around 69% observed a single time. Frozen-stored PBMCs produced approximately 2 micrograms of genomic DNA for TCR beta libraries. Details on this clone: The antigen is not known.

The CDR3 has 12 residues. Germline assignment: CDR1 GTSNPN and CDR2 SVGIG (reference sequence). Trimming removed 8 bases from V and 9 bases from J; junction bases left unmatched: 6. The sequence came from a human donor with chronic lymphocytic leukemia. This material consisted of PBMCs, taken at disease progression, from a patient treated with ibrutinib. This chain uses TRBV30 with TRBJ2-1; TRBD2 aligns across 11 bases. Here the CDR3 reads CAGPSGRTEQFF. The CDR3, as DNA: TGTGCCGGGCCTAGCGGGAGGACTGAGCAGTTCTTC.